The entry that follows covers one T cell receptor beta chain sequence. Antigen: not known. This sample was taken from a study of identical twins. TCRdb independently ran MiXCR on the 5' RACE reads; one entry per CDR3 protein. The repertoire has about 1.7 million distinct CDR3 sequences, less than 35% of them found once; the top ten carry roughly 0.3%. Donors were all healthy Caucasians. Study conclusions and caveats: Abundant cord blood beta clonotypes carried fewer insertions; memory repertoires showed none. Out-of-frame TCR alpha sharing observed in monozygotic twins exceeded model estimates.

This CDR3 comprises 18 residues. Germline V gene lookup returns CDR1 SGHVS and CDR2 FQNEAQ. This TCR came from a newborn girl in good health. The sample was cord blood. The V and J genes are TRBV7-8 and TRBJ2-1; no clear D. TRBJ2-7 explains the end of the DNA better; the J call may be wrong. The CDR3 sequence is CASSARGPLLSSYNEQYF. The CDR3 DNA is TGTGCCAGCAGCGCCCGCGGACCTTTATTAAGCTCCTACAATGAGCAGTACTTC.